This passage covers 27 T cell receptor beta chains from one sample sequenced in a study of blood T cells in healthy people across ages. PCR was performed a second time for about 7 to 11 cycles using a sample-barcoded 5' primer and a J-beta primer mix. A single record per CDR3 protein comes from TCRdb applying MiXCR to the 5' RACE reads. Here the sample spans 790,000 or so distinct CDR3 sequences, less than 60% being singletons. Source material: blood. The source of these receptors is a man older than 75 in good health.

The chain uses TRBV7-9 and TRBJ2-5; no definite D call. Between the trimmed V and J ends, which lost 4 bases and 1 base, there was a span of 13 bases. The CDR3 sequence is 15 residues long. The germline V gene has CDR1 SEHNR and CDR2 FQNEAQ (reference sequence). The CDR3 here is CASSSPLQIQETQYF. CDR3 coding DNA: TGTGCCAGCAGCTCCCCTCTACAGATCCAAGAGACCCAGTACTTC.

The chain recombines TRBV7-2 with TRBJ2-1, with D possibly being TRBD2 (6 bases). The CDR3 is made up of 14 amino acids. V lost 5 bases and J lost 4, with 12 bases in between. Germline V gives CDR1 SGHTA, CDR2 FQGNSA. In DNA, the CDR3 is TGTGCCAGCAGCCACCGGGACTCTTACAATGAGCAGTTCTTC. This translates into CASSHRDSYNEQFF.

The rearrangement uses TRBV3-1 and TRBJ2-7; tentative D call: TRBD2 (6 bases). Germline V gene lookup returns CDR1 LGHDT and CDR2 YNNKEL (reference sequence). The CDR3 contains 14 residues. V was trimmed by 0 bases and J by 6 bases, leaving 12 bases between them. CDR3 loop: CASSQEPSASEQYF. In DNA form, the CDR3 reads TGTGCCAGCAGCCAAGAACCTAGCGCGAGCGAGCAGTACTTC.

The sample holds many counts of this clonotype. This chain links TRBV7-3 with TRBJ2-3, with 9 bases identical to TRBD1. J gave up 6 bases and V 5 bases, and 9 bases lay outside the gene matches. The CDR3 spans 15 residues. CDR1 is SGHTA and CDR2 is FQGTGA in the germline V gene. CDR3 nucleotide sequence: TGTGCCAGCAGCCCCACCGGACAGGGGTTGGATACGCAGTATTTT. It specifies CASSPTGQGLDTQYF.

CDR3 amino acids: CASSASGQSYEQYF. In DNA, the CDR3 is TGTGCCAGCAGCGCCTCAGGGCAGAGCTACGAGCAGTACTTC. The chain carries TRBV27 and TRBJ2-4; maybe TRBD1 (5 bases). The J call may not be correct, given that the DNA end is closer to TRBJ2-7. CDR3 length equals 14 residues. Germline V gene data show CDR1 as MNHEY and CDR2 as SMNVEV (reference sequence).

This chain joins TRBV29-1 and TRBJ2-5; the match to TRBD2 covers 14 bases. V dropped 7 bases and J dropped 6; count of bases not matched to a gene: 13. This CDR3 contains 16 residues. The germline V gene has CDR1 SQVTM and CDR2 ANQGSEA. For the CDR3, the DNA is TGCAGCGGGTCCGGACTAGCGGGGGGCCTCATGAAGACCCAGTACTTC. Translating gives CSGSGLAGGLMKTQYF.

This rearrangement joins TRBV20-1 to TRBJ2-3; a possible D gene is TRBD2 (6 bases). The CDR3 has 16 residues. Germline V gene sequence: CDR1 DFQATT, CDR2 SNEGSKA (reference sequence). The V end lost 2 bases, the J end lost 2 bases, and 17 bases lay between the germline ends. The CDR3 here is CSARFAGGGNTDTQYF. DNA for the CDR3: TGCAGTGCTAGATTCGCCGGTGGAGGGAACACAGATACGCAGTATTTT.

CDR3 sequence reads: CASSYSQVTYNEQFF. CDR3 in DNA: TGTGCCAGCAGTTACTCTCAGGTTACCTACAATGAGCAGTTCTTC. V is TRBV6-2 or TRBV6-3 and J is TRBJ2-1; D remains ambiguous. The ends were cut back, 0 bases at V and 2 bases at J, with 8 bases in the middle. CDR3 length: 15 amino acids. The germline CDR1 and CDR2 sequences are MNHEY and SVGEGT.

There are many counts of this clonotype. The chain couples TRBV6-2 or TRBV6-3 to TRBJ1-2; TRBD1 is a possible D gene (6 bases). The CDR3 length is 15 residues. V lost 6 bases to trimming and J lost 4 bases, with 18 bases between them. Germline V gene data show CDR1 as MNHEY and CDR2 as SVGEGT. For the CDR3, the DNA is TGTGCCAGCAGACCCCAGGTTCCGACAGGCTATGGCTACACCTTC. The encoded protein is CASRPQVPTGYGYTF.

The V and J genes are TRBV15 and TRBJ1-2; tentative D call: TRBD1 (6 bases). The CDR3 is 12 amino acids. The germline V and J ends were trimmed by 3 bases and 6 bases, with 8 bases remaining between them. Germline-derived CDR1 and CDR2 are LNHNV and YYDKDF (reference sequence). CDR3 DNA sequence: TGTGCCACCAGCAGCCGGGACAATGGCTACACCTTC. This translates into CATSSRDNGYTF.

The chain links TRBV30 to TRBJ2-1; TRBD2 matches at 14 bases. The germline V gene has CDR1 GTSNPN and CDR2 SVGIG (reference sequence). V was clipped by 1 base and J by 9 bases; unmatched bases: 11. This CDR3 has 17 residues. The CDR3 sequence: CAWSGGLAGADNSEQFF. The CDR3 coding sequence is TGTGCCTGGAGTGGGGGACTAGCGGGAGCCGACAATAGTGAGCAGTTCTTC.

The J gene is TRBJ2-3, the V gene TRBV7-2; TRBD2 agrees at 8 bases. The CDR3 consists of 16 residues. V shed 5 bases, J shed 5 bases, and the junction held 12 bases outside the gene matches. Germline loops: CDR1 SGHTA, CDR2 FQGNSA. CDR3 amino acids: CASSLGGGRAGDTQYF. The DNA for the CDR3 is TGTGCCAGCAGCCTCGGGGGGGGCAGGGCGGGAGATACGCAGTATTTT.

This clonotype has a count of ten or more. A much bigger clone sits one base away, suggesting this may be a read error. V usage is TRBV2 and J usage is TRBJ2-1, with D possibly being TRBD1 or TRBD2 (6 bases each). The last part of the DNA fits TRBJ2-7 better; the J call may be wrong. CDR1 is SNHLY and CDR2 is FYNNEI in the germline V gene. The CDR3 has 15 amino acids. The CDR3 loop is CASSDDGGAYNEQYF. The CDR3 nucleotides read TGTGCCAGCAGTGATGACGGGGGCGCCTACAATGAGCAGTACTTC.

This clonotype was picked up a small number of times. The chain has TRBV7-9 and TRBJ1-6; D is uncertain. V was cut by 2 bases and J by 12 bases, with 8 bases left in between. The germline CDR1 and CDR2 sequences are SEHNR and FQNEAQ (reference sequence). The CDR3 loop spans 12 amino acids. The CDR3 loop reads CASSLSRGPLHF. The DNA for the CDR3 is TGTGCCAGCAGCTTATCCCGCGGACCCCTCCACTTT.

The chain employs TRBV2 and TRBJ2-4; possibly TRBD2 for D (6 bases). The CDR3 has 14 residues. CDR1 is SNHLY and CDR2 is FYNNEI in the germline V gene. V was clipped by 3 bases and J by 6 bases, with 12 bases between them. In DNA, the CDR3 is TGTGCCAGCAGTGACGCAGGGAGGCTAAACATTCAGTACTTC. This sequence encodes CASSDAGRLNIQYF.

This clonotype was counted at least ten times. This chain links TRBV20-1 with TRBJ2-1; 9 bases map to TRBD2. V gave up 7 bases and J gave up 2 bases; unmatched junction bases: 3. The CDR3 runs to 13 residues. Germline assignment: CDR1 DFQATT and CDR2 SNEGSKA (reference sequence). The CDR3 loop is CSEAGGPYNEQFF. As DNA, the CDR3 is TGCAGTGAGGCGGGAGGGCCCTACAATGAGCAGTTCTTC.

This clonotype was recorded a few times. V usage is TRBV6-1 and J usage is TRBJ1-4; tentatively, D is TRBD1 (6 bases). The CDR3 is 14 residues long. Germline V CDR1 and CDR2: MNHNS, SASEGT. V lost 8 bases and J lost 8, with 18 bases in between. The CDR3 coding sequence is TGTGCCAGCGACCGGGCGGGGGGGCTGGAAAAACTGTTTTTT. Its protein product is CASDRAGGLEKLFF.

As DNA, the CDR3 is TGTGCCAGCTCGAGGAGGAATGAGCAGTACTTC. It yields the protein CASSRRNEQYF. This chain uses TRBV6-2 or TRBV6-3 with TRBJ2-1, with a weak D call TRBD2 (5 bases). Near its end, the DNA agrees better with TRBJ2-7, so the J call may be wrong. The CDR3 consists of 11 residues. Germline-derived CDR1 and CDR2 are MNHEY and SVGEGT.

This chain uses TRBV5-1 with TRBJ2-3; D gene unclear. Deletions cut 1 base from V and 0 bases from J, with 12 bases between. Germline V lookup: CDR1 SGHRS, CDR2 YFSETQ. The CDR3 spans 16 residues. The chain's CDR3 is CASSLRLPPSTDTQYF. The CDR3 nucleotides read TGCGCCAGCAGCTTGAGGTTACCCCCTAGCACAGATACGCAGTATTTT.

The chain joins TRBV29-1 to TRBJ2-7; TRBD1 is a possible D gene (6 bases). V lost 4 bases and J lost 3, with 13 bases in between. This CDR3 comprises 13 residues. CDR1 and CDR2 from the germline V gene are SQVTM and ANQGSEA. In nucleotides, the CDR3 is TGCAGCGTTGGGACAGCGAACCTCTACGAGCAGTACTTC. Its translation: CSVGTANLYEQYF.

This clonotype showed up many times. CDR3 protein: CASRRNRDNEQFF. The CDR3 bases are TGCGCCAGCAGACGGAACAGGGACAATGAGCAGTTCTTC. The chain joins TRBV5-1 to TRBJ2-1, with a weak D call TRBD1 (6 bases). CDR1 and CDR2 from the germline V gene are SGHRS and YFSETQ. The V end was cut by 5 bases, the J end by 5 bases, with 11 bases between. The CDR3 loop spans 13 amino acids.

This clonotype occurred a few times. V and J are TRBV7-8 and TRBJ1-1; D is possibly TRBD1 (5 bases). Per the germline V gene, CDR1 is SGHVS and CDR2 is FQNEAQ. There are 14 residues in the CDR3. Trimming cost V 1 base and J 2 bases, with 8 bases left between them. The CDR3 here is CASSLEQANTEAFF. The DNA for the CDR3 is TGTGCCAGCAGCTTAGAACAGGCAAACACTGAAGCTTTCTTT.

This clonotype was seen only a few times. The V and J genes are TRBV5-5 and TRBJ2-2; TRBD2 matches 15 bases. Germline V gives CDR1 SGHKS, CDR2 YYEKEE (reference sequence). This CDR3 spans 16 amino acids. V was clipped by 2 bases and J by 6 bases; unmatched bases: 2. CDR3 residues: CASSLGLAGGSGELFF. The DNA of the CDR3 is TGTGCCAGCAGCTTAGGACTAGCGGGAGGGTCCGGGGAGCTGTTTTTT.

The rearrangement links TRBV6-6 to TRBJ2-3; the match to TRBD2 covers 8 bases. This CDR3 is built from 15 residues. Trimming removed 6 bases from V and 3 bases from J; junction bases left unmatched: 8. CDR1 and CDR2 from the germline V gene are MNHNY and SVGAGI (reference sequence). The CDR3 nucleotides are TGTGCCAGCAGGGGTACGGGACTAGGAACAGATACGCAGTATTTT. Protein product: CASRGTGLGTDTQYF.

This sequence joins TRBV6-6 and TRBJ1-1; D gene ambiguous. Trimming removed 6 bases at V and 6 bases at J, with 17 bases between. The CDR3 runs 14 residues. Germline-derived CDR1 and CDR2 are MNHNY and SVGAGI (reference sequence). The CDR3 DNA sequence: TGTGCCAGCAGCGTAGATCGGTGGAGGTCTGAAGCTTTCTTT. Amino acid sequence: CASSVDRWRSEAFF.

The chain links TRBV14 to TRBJ1-1; 8 bases match TRBD1. Germline V CDR1 and CDR2: SGHDN, FVKESK. Germline trimming cut 5 bases from V and 8 bases from J; bases unmatched to any gene: 7. There are 13 residues in the CDR3. The CDR3 DNA follows: TGTGCCAGCAGCTCTACAGGGGGGGCCGAAGCTTTCTTT. It is translated as CASSSTGGAEAFF.

The chain links TRBV20-1 to TRBJ2-3; TRBD2 agrees at 12 bases. The ends lost 3 bases at V and 5 bases at J; junction bases unmatched: 6. Per the germline V gene, CDR1 is DFQATT and CDR2 is SNEGSKA (reference sequence). The CDR3 contains 15 residues. CDR3 nucleotide sequence: TGCAGTGCTAGTCGCGGACTAGCGGGGCTAGATACGCAGTATTTT. This translates into CSASRGLAGLDTQYF.